These 18 T cell receptor beta chains originate from one sample sequenced in a study of cytomegalovirus exposure and HLA in healthy donors (dated by TCRdb to the late 2010s). Library creation used the immunoSEQ multiplex PCR assay. This is the immuneACCESS table as TCRdb keeps it, with only in-frame sequences that have V and J called. A part of the clones is gone; compared with another copy, unresolved V genes explain less than half, and the rest is unexplained. This sample lists under 50,000 clones; 94% were detected once. Of the sample, 7.8% falls within the top ten clones. The sample consisted of PBMCs. These receptors were collected from a woman between 18 and 29 years old in good health and CMV-seropositive.

J is TRBJ2-7 and V is TRBV11-2; maybe TRBD2 (7 bases). The germline V gene has CDR1 SGHAT and CDR2 FQNNGV. Trimming stripped 5 bases from V and 0 bases from J, with 20 bases between. The CDR3 covers 17 residues. For the CDR3, the DNA is TGTGCCAGCAGCGTACAGGGCAGCGGGGCCCTCTCCTACGAGCAGTACTTC. Protein product: CASSVQGSGALSYEQYF. Drawing the rest from reference TRBV11-2 and TRBJ2-7, the complete variable domain is EAGVAQSPRYKIIEKRQSVAFWCNPISGHATLYWYQQILGQGPKLLIQFQNNGVVDDSQLPKDRFSAERLKGVDSTLKIQPAKLEDSAVYLCASSVQGSGALSYEQYFGPGTRLTVT.

The V gene is TRBV5-6, the J gene TRBJ1-6; TRBD1 agrees at 10 bases. The CDR3 is 14 amino acids. V shed 6 bases and J 9 bases; nucleotides not matched to a gene: 6. Germline V gene data show CDR1 as SGHDT and CDR2 as YYEEEE. Here the CDR3 reads CASTYGTGVSPLHF. Written as DNA, the CDR3 is TGTGCCAGCACCTATGGGACAGGGGTTTCACCCCTCCACTTT.

The rearrangement uses TRBV7-2 and TRBJ2-7, with TRBD1 matching 8 bases. Germline assignment: CDR1 SGHTA and CDR2 FQGNSA. The CDR3 has 15 amino acids. V was clipped by 2 bases and J by 3 bases; unmatched bases: 6. CDR3 sequence reads: CASSLWTGSLYEQYF. In nucleotides, the CDR3 is TGTGCCAGCAGCTTATGGACAGGGAGCCTCTACGAGCAGTACTTC.

This clone was seen once. The V and J genes are TRBV7-3 and TRBJ2-1; a weak D match, TRBD1 (6 bases). The germline V gene encodes CDR1 SGHTA and CDR2 FQGTGA. CDR3 size: 13 residues. The V end was cut by 5 bases, the J end by 7 bases, with 12 bases between. This CDR3 is CASSPQGQNEQFF. In DNA form, the CDR3 reads TGTGCCAGCAGCCCCCAGGGGCAGAATGAGCAGTTCTTC.

The rearrangement joins TRBV18 to TRBJ2-7; maybe TRBD2 (6 bases). CDR1 and CDR2 (germline): KGHSH, LQKENI. The CDR3 contains 15 residues. V dropped 3 bases and J dropped 3 bases, with 15 bases sitting between them. The CDR3 region has the DNA TGTGCCAGCTCACCCGGACTAACACCTATCTACGAGCAGTACTTC. Translated, it gives CASSPGLTPIYEQYF.

The chain carries TRBV25-1 and TRBJ1-1; D might be TRBD1 (6 bases). Germline assignment: CDR1 MGHDK and CDR2 SYGVNS. The CDR3 covers 14 residues. Trimming took 5 bases from V and 1 from J, leaving 11 bases between them. CDR3 residues: CASSKWGQNTEAFF. CDR3 bases: TGTGCCAGCAGTAAATGGGGACAGAACACTGAAGCTTTCTTT.

The V and J genes are TRBV9 and TRBJ2-1; 9 bases are shared with TRBD2. Germline CDR1 reads SGDLS; CDR2 reads YYNGEE. CDR3 size: 16 residues. V lost 3 bases, J lost 5 bases, and 9 bases stayed unmatched. In DNA, the CDR3 is TGTGCCAGCAGCGCTCCTACTAGCGGGTGGAACAATGAGCAGTTCTTC. It codes for CASSAPTSGWNNEQFF.

The CDR3 DNA is TGCGCCAGCAGCCCTTCCGCGGAAGCTAACTATGGCTACACCTTC. Translated: CASSPSAEANYGYTF. The chain uses TRBV5-1 and TRBJ1-2; no reliable D call. V was cut by 4 bases and J by 0 bases, with 13 bases left in between. CDR3 length: 15 residues. Germline V gives CDR1 SGHRS, CDR2 YFSETQ.

V gene TRBV7-2 combines with J gene TRBJ2-7; D gene unclear. Germline assignment: CDR1 SGHTA and CDR2 FQGNSA. This CDR3 spans 14 amino acids. V gave up 1 base and J gave up 5 bases, with 12 bases separating them. The CDR3 DNA is TGTGCCAGCAGCTTAGAGAGCGAGCTACACGAGCAGTACTTC. Residues: CASSLESELHEQYF.

The V gene is TRBV27, the J gene TRBJ2-1, with D tentatively TRBD2 (6 bases). The CDR3 is 17 amino acids. The V gene lost 3 bases and the J gene lost 4 bases, with 19 bases spanning the gap. Germline CDR1 MNHEY, CDR2 SMNVEV (reference sequence). CDR3 residues: CASSLLGVAGMYNEQFF. The DNA of the CDR3 is TGTGCCAGCAGTTTGTTGGGGGTGGCGGGAATGTACAATGAGCAGTTCTTC.

This chain links TRBV5-1 with TRBJ2-1; the D gene is possibly TRBD2 (5 bases). CDR1 and CDR2 from the germline V gene are SGHRS and YFSETQ. CDR3 length: 16 residues. With 4 bases removed from V and 0 bases from J, the gap between germline ends came to 14 bases. The CDR3 nucleotides are TGCGCCAGCAGCCTGGAGCGGTTGAGCTCCTACAATGAGCAGTTCTTC. This codes for CASSLERLSSYNEQFF.

The chain carries TRBV5-4 and TRBJ2-7, with 11 bases that match TRBD2. CDR1 and CDR2 from the germline V gene are SGHNT and YYREEE (reference sequence). V dropped 4 bases and J dropped 5; count of bases not matched to a gene: 20. This CDR3 spans 19 amino acids. The CDR3 reads CASSTTPSSSGRSRNEQYF. DNA of the CDR3: TGTGCCAGCAGCACCACGCCATCCTCTAGCGGGAGGTCACGAAACGAGCAGTACTTC. Full variable domain (remainder filled in from reference TRBV5-4 and TRBJ2-7): ETGVTQSPTHLIKTRGQQVTLRCSSQSGHNTVSWYQQALGQGPQFIFQYYREEENGRGNFPPRFSGLQFPNYSSELNVNALELDDSALYLCASSTTPSSSGRSRNEQYFGPGTRLTVT.

The chain links TRBV28 to TRBJ1-4; tentatively, D is TRBD1 (6 bases). V shed 4 bases and J shed 0 bases, with 15 bases lying between them. Germline loops: CDR1 MDHEN, CDR2 SYDVKM. The CDR3 spans 17 residues. The CDR3 region has the DNA TGTGCCAGCAGTTCTCTTCGACAGGTGGCAACTAATGAAAAACTGTTTTTT. It codes for CASSSLRQVATNEKLFF.

V usage is TRBV6-1 and J usage is TRBJ1-2; D might be TRBD1 (5 bases). With 5 bases removed from V and 2 bases from J, the gap between germline ends came to 12 bases. Germline V gene sequence: CDR1 MNHNS, CDR2 SASEGT. The CDR3 has 14 amino acids. CDR3 sequence reads: CASSWTTPNYGYTF. CDR3 in DNA: TGTGCCAGCAGTTGGACAACCCCGAACTATGGCTACACCTTC.

This chain joins TRBV29-1 and TRBJ1-5, with 7 bases fitting TRBD1. Germline CDR1 and CDR2: SQVTM and ANQGSEA. V was pared by 5 bases and J by 6 bases, with 7 bases of the junction left unmatched. CDR3 length: 13 amino acids. CDR3 amino acids: CSVSGTEGQPQHF. CDR3 nucleotide sequence: TGCAGCGTTTCTGGGACAGAGGGTCAGCCCCAGCATTTT.

The rearrangement uses TRBV28 and TRBJ2-1; the match to TRBD2 covers 7 bases. V trimming: 2 bases; J trimming: 4 bases; junction bases outside the gene matches: 8. CDR3 length equals 16 residues. The germline V gene encodes CDR1 MDHEN and CDR2 SYDVKM. CDR3 protein: CASSLKVRLAYNEQFF. The CDR3 DNA reads TGTGCCAGCAGTTTAAAAGTGAGACTAGCTTACAATGAGCAGTTCTTC.

This clone is a singleton in its sample. The V and J genes are TRBV7-2 and TRBJ1-1; tentative D call: TRBD1 (5 bases). The CDR3 is 17 residues long. Trimming stripped 5 bases from V and 1 base from J, with 20 bases between. Germline CDR1 reads SGHTA; CDR2 reads FQGNSA. The CDR3 coding sequence is TGTGCCAGCAGCGCCGGGGGTGGGGCGAACTGGAACACTGAAGCTTTCTTT. This translates into CASSAGGGANWNTEAFF.

The genes are TRBV5-1 and TRBJ1-1; TRBD1 matches 7 bases. After removal of 4 bases from V and 0 bases from J, the junction contained 3 bases not matched to a gene. CDR3 length: 14 residues. From germline, CDR1 is SGHRS and CDR2 YFSETQ. As DNA, the CDR3 is TGCGCCAGCAGCCTAGGGACAGTGAACACTGAAGCTTTCTTT. This gives the protein CASSLGTVNTEAFF. The whole variable domain, remainder taken from reference TRBV5-1 and TRBJ1-1, is KAGVTQTPRYLIKTRGQQVTLSCSPISGHRSVSWYQQTPGQGLQFLFEYFSETQRNKGNFPGRFSGRQFSNSRSEMNVSTLELGDSALYLCASSLGTVNTEAFFGQGTRLTVV.